This T cell receptor (beta chain) was sequenced during a study of CD8 T cells in ankylosing spondylitis. The study's findings and limits: Matched ankylosing spondylitis synovial fluid reportedly showed significant enrichment of disease-linked clones. Characteristic of ankylosing spondylitis blood, it appeared, was a TCR beta motif comprising roughly eight highly homologous variants. In peripheral blood, disease-linked CD8+ clones occurred at relatively low frequencies.

Using quantitative 5'-RACE with molecular barcodes, the authors made TCR beta libraries. MiXCR, run by TCRdb on the 5' RACE reads, gives a single entry per CDR3 protein. Of about 340,000 distinct CDR3 sequences detected, 7.5% to 9% appear once; the ten largest clones hold 13% to 15%. The table lists this clonotype with many counts. Its matching antigen is unknown. CDR1 is MGHDK, CDR2 SYGVNS, per germline. The CDR3 extends over 16 amino acids. V lost 1 base to trimming and J lost 9 bases; unmatched junction nucleotides: 9. The V and J genes are TRBV25-1 and TRBJ2-1; 10 positions agree with TRBD2. Sequenced material: blood, either unsorted or a sorted T cell fraction (not recorded which). This receptor was taken from a male donor with ankylosing spondylitis. The CDR3 DNA reads as TGTGCCAGCAGTGAATCTACTAGCGGGAAGGTGCGTGAGCAGTTCTTC. Translating gives CASSESTSGKVREQFF.